This T cell receptor beta chain is from a study of blood T cell repertoires in COVID-19. Study in general: Sites in the United States, Italy and Spain provided acute and convalescent COVID-19 samples. PBMCs, B-cell-depleted T cells, or T cells were the source of the cDNA or gDNA that made up the material.

Trimming at V came to 8 bases and at J to 5 bases, leaving 6 bases not matched to a gene. Germline-derived CDR1 and CDR2 are SNHLY and FYNNEI. The CDR3 loop spans 14 amino acids. The authors' processing: Estimated nucleated cell counts came from reference gene primer amplification. Generated by immunoSEQ multiplex PCR, the TCRdb table keeps only in-frame clones and is missing some. That table gives V, J and clone size, and the DNA gave D and trimming. The data show around 20,000 clones, roughly nine tenths seen once. The origin of this receptor is a human donor with active COVID-19. The donor label of this sample is uncertain. The sequenced sample consisted of peripheral blood. The chain uses TRBV2 and TRBJ2-5, with TRBD1 matching 12 bases. In nucleotides, the CDR3 is TGTGCCAGCCTACTAGGGACAGGGGGCGAGACCCAGTACTTC. Its protein is CASLLGTGGETQYF.